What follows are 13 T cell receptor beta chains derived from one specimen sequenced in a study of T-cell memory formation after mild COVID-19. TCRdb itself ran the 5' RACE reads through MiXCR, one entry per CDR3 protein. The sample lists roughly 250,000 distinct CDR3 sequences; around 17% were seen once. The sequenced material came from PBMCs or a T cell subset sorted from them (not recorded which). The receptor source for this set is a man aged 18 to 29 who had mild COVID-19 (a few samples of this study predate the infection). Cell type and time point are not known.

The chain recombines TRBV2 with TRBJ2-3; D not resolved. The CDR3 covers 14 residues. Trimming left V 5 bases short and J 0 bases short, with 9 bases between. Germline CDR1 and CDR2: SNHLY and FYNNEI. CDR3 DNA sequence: TGTGCCAGCAGTCAGATGACTAGCACAGATACGCAGTATTTT. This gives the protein CASSQMTSTDTQYF.

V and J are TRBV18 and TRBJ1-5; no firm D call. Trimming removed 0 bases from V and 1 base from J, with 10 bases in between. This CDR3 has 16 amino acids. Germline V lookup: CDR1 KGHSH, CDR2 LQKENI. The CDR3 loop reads CASSPPTPASNQPQHF. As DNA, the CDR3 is TGTGCCAGCTCACCACCAACTCCAGCCAGCAATCAGCCCCAGCATTTT.

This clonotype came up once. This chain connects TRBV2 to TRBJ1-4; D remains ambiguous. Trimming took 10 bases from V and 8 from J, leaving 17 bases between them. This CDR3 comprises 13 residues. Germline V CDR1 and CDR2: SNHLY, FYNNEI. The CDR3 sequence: CATEFASTEKLFF. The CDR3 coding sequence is TGTGCCACAGAGTTTGCCTCTACGGAAAAACTGTTTTTT.

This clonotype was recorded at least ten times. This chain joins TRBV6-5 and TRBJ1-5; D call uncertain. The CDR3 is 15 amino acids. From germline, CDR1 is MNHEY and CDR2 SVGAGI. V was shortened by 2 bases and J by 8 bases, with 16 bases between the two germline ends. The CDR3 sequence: CASSYGPPSLEPQHF. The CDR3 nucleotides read TGTGCCAGCAGTTACGGGCCCCCTAGCCTCGAGCCCCAGCATTTT.

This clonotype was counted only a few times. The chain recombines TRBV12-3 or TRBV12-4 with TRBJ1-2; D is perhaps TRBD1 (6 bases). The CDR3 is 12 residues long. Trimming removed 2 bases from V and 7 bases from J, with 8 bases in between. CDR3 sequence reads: CASSLWGAGYTF. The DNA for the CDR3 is TGTGCCAGCAGTTTATGGGGGGCTGGCTACACCTTC.

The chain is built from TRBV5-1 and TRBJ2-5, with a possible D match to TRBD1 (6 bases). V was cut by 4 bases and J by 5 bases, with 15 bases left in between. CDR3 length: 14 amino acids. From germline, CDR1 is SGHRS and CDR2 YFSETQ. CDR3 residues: CASSPGHRLETQYF. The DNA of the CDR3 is TGCGCCAGCAGCCCGGGACACCGCCTGGAGACCCAGTACTTC.

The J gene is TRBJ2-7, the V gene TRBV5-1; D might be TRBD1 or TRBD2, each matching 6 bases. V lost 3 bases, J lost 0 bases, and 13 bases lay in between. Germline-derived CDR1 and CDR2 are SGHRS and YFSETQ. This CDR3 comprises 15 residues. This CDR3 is CASSYLGGNSYEQYF. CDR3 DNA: TGCGCCAGCAGCTACCTAGGGGGGAACTCCTACGAGCAGTACTTC.

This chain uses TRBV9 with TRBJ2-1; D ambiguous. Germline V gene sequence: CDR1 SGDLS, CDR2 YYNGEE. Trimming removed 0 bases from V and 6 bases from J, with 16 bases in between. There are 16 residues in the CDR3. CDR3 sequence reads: CASSVGSEWVINEQFF. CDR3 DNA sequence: TGTGCCAGCAGCGTAGGGAGCGAGTGGGTAATCAATGAGCAGTTCTTC.

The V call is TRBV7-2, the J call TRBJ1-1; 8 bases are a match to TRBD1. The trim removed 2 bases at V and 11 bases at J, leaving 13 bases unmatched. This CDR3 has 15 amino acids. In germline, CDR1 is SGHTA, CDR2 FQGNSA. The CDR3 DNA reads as TGTGCCAGCAGCTTACCAGCGGACAGGGAGGTTTGGGCTTTCTTT. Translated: CASSLPADREVWAFF.

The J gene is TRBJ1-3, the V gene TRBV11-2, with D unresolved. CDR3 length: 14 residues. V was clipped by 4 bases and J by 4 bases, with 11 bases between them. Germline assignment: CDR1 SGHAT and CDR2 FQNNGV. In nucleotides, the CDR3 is TGTGCCAGCAGCTCCCGGCTGGGGGGAAACACCATATATTTT. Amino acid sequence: CASSSRLGGNTIYF.

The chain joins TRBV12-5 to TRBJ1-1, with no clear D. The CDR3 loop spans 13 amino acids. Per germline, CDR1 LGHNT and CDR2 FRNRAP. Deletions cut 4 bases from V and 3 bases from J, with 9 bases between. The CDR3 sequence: CASGSWSYTEAFF. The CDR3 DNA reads TGTGCTAGTGGTTCTTGGTCCTACACTGAAGCTTTCTTT.

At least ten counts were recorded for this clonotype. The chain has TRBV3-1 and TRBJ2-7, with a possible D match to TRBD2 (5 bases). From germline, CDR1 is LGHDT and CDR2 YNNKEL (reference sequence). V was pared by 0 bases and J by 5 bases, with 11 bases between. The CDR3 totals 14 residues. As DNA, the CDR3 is TGTGCCAGCAGCCAAGATACCGACGGGGACGAGCAGTACTTC. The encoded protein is CASSQDTDGDEQYF.

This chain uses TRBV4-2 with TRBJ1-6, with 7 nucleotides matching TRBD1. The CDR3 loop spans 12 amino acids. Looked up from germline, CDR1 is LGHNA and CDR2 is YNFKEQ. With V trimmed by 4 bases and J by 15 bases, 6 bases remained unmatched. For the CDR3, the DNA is TGTGCCAGCAGCCTTGGGACAGTCAACCTCCACTTT. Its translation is CASSLGTVNLHF.